The rows below give T cell receptor beta chains drawn from one sample of a study of OX40 agonist ivuxolimab in advanced cancers. This table comes from immunoSEQ multiplex PCR, and its TCRdb copy is limited to in-frame clones, with some not included. The sample includes approximately 79,000 clones, 85% of them seen just once. This specimen was CD4+ or CD8+ T cells sorted from blood, taken in a trial of the OX40 agonist ivuxolimab. The receptors shown here come from an adult with an advanced solid tumor such as melanoma, head and neck, liver or kidney cancer. Each CDR3 is given with its conserved first and last residue. D genes are given only for firm matches.

j_gene | v_gene | d_gene | CDR3aa
TRBJ2-7 | TRBV7-2 | NA | CASSVQGSYGQYF
TRBJ1-1 | TRBV9 | NA | CASSLQDGDTEAFF
TRBJ2-7 | TRBV7-3 | TRBD1 | CASSSGGDYEQYF
TRBJ1-2 | TRBV30 | NA | CAWSRGPGGGYTF
TRBJ1-5 | TRBV6-1 | NA | CASSAEDYSQPQHF
TRBJ2-5 | TRBV5-8 | NA | CASSLLRGAETQYF
TRBJ1-2 | TRBV20-1 | NA | CSAATDYGYTF
TRBJ2-7 | TRBV6-5 | NA | CASSYQGEQYF
TRBJ2-1 | TRBV19 | NA | CASSIQGRGEQFF
TRBJ1-2 | TRBV5-6 | TRBD1 | CASSLAGTANYGYTF
TRBJ1-2 | TRBV19 | NA | CATARYAQDGRGGYTF
TRBJ2-5 | TRBV6-6 | TRBD2 | CASSLTSGGPQETQYF
TRBJ2-2 | TRBV7-2 | NA | CASSFISGSGELFF
TRBJ2-4 | TRBV18 | NA | CASSPYTEAKNIQYF
TRBJ1-2 | TRBV7-2 | TRBD1 | CASSSAAGQGNYGYTF
TRBJ1-1 | TRBV7-8 | NA | CASSLERGFRDRDTEAFF
TRBJ1-1 | TRBV30 | NA | CAWSGDGVEAFF
TRBJ2-7 | TRBV20-1 | TRBD1 | CSASDRDEQYF
TRBJ2-5 | TRBV29-1 | NA | CSVDAREQETQYF
TRBJ2-7 | TRBV13 | NA | CASSPGQGIGYEQYF
TRBJ2-3 | TRBV6-4 | NA | CASSDSYRADTQYF
TRBJ1-1 | TRBV28 | NA | CASFTGGNTEAFF
TRBJ1-1 | TRBV7-3 | NA | CASIFFLDGNGAFF
TRBJ1-2 | TRBV7-2 | NA | CASSLEAGNGYTF
TRBJ1-2 | TRBV5-4 | NA | CASSLEGRSGYTF
TRBJ1-6 | TRBV4-3 | NA | CASSQSVVDSPLHF
TRBJ1-2 | TRBV29-1 | NA | CSTGGGSSNYGYTF
TRBJ1-3 | TRBV6-5 | NA | CASSLSPKSGNTIYF
TRBJ1-2 | TRBV19 | TRBD1 | CASSTEQGNYGYTF
TRBJ2-4 | TRBV18 | TRBD1 | CASSTGQVLAKNIQYF
TRBJ1-1 | TRBV4-1 | NA | CASSQVKNTEAFF
TRBJ2-1 | TRBV5-1 | NA | CASSLLGRTNNEQFF
TRBJ2-2 | TRBV5-4 | NA | CASSSATGNLLTGELFF
TRBJ1-3 | TRBV4-2 | NA | CASSQVEGSGNTIYF
TRBJ2-4 | TRBV6-6 | TRBD2 | CASSLPSGGSKNIQYF
TRBJ2-5 | TRBV7-2 | NA | CASSATGAGQETQYF
TRBJ1-2 | TRBV9 | TRBD1 | CASSVEVGGNYGYTF
TRBJ1-5 | TRBV18 | NA | CASSPGRVSNQPQHF